Sequencing of this T cell receptor beta chain was carried out in a study of neoadjuvant anti-PD-1 for oral cavity cancer. Time point reported: after neoadjuvant nivolumab, at surgical resection. Method: immunoSEQ multiplex PCR; TCRdb's copy keeps in-frame clones and lacks some. The sample shows over 65,000 clones, approximately 87% of them seen only once. This clone has a single count. Per the germline V gene, CDR1 is SGHAT and CDR2 is FQDESV (reference sequence). The CDR3 spans 15 residues. After removal of 6 bases from V and 5 bases from J, the junction contained 10 bases not matched to a gene. The sequence was obtained from a person aged 35-79 years with oral cavity squamous cell carcinoma. The sample here was PBMCs, taken after nivolumab (anti-PD-1) treatment. The chain uses TRBV11-1 and TRBJ2-5; 9 nucleotides line up with TRBD1. Written as DNA, the CDR3 is TGTGCCAGCAGTATTACAGGGGGCCCCCGGGAGACCCAGTACTTC. Protein sequence: CASSITGGPRETQYF.